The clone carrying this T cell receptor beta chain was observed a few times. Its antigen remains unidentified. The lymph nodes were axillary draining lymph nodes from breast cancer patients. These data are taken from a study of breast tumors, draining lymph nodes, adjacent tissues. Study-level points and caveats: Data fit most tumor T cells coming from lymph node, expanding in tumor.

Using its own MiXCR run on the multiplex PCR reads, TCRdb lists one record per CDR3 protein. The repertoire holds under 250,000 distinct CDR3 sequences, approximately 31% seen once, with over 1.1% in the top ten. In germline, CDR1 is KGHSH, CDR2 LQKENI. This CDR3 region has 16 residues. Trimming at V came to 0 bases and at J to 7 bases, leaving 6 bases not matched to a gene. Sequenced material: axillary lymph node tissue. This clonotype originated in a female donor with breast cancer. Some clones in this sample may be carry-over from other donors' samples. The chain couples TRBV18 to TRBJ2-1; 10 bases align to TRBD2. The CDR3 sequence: CASSPPQREGWNEQFF. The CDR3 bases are TGTGCCAGCTCACCACCCCAGCGGGAGGGGTGGAATGAGCAGTTCTTC.